This T cell receptor beta chain was captured in a study of shared clonotypes between healthy human individuals. This clone has a single count. The CDR3 is 15 amino acids. As processed by the authors: ImmunoSEQ only sent back junction sequences with no quality scores, so filtering was done differently. Libraries were prepared by immunoSEQ multiplex PCR; TCRdb keeps only in-frame clonotypes and omits some of them. The V and J calls and clone size come from that table; D and trimming were worked out from the DNA. The table lists about a million clones, around four fifths of them singletons. The gene calls are TRBV21-1 and TRBJ1-2. TRBV21-1 is designated a pseudogene. The TCR comes from a young man in good health. Sequencing was done on a sample of memory CD4+ T cells sorted from blood. As for subset: CD45RA-negative fraction. Here the CDR3 DNA reads TGTGCCAGCAGCAAAGCGATCTGGGGGAACTATGGCTACACCTTC. Its translation: CASSKAIWGNYGYTF.